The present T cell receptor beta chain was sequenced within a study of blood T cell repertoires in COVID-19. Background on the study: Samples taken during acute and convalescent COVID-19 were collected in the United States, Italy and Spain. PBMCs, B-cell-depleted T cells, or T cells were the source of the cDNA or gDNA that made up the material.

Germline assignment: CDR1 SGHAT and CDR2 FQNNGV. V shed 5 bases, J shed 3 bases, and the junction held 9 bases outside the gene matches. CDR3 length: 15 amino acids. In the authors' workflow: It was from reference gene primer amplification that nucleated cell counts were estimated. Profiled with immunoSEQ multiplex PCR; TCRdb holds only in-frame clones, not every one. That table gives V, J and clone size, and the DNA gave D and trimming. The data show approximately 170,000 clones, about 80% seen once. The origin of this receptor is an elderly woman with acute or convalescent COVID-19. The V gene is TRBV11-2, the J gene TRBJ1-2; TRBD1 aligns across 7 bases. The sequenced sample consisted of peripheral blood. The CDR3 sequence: CASSPSTGAYYGYTF. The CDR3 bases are TGTGCCAGCAGCCCATCAACAGGGGCTTACTATGGCTACACCTTC. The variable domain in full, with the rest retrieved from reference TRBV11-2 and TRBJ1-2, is EAGVAQSPRYKIIEKRQSVAFWCNPISGHATLYWYQQILGQGPKLLIQFQNNGVVDDSQLPKDRFSAERLKGVDSTLKIQPAKLEDSAVYLCASSPSTGAYYGYTFGSGTRLTVV.